A selection of T cell receptor beta chains follows, all from one sample in a study of blood T cell repertoires in COVID-19. The table came from immunoSEQ multiplex PCR; TCRdb's copy has only in-frame clones and leaves some out. The sample has some 160,000 clones; around 80% are singletons. The sample taken for sequencing was PBMCs or T cells enriched from blood (not recorded which). These receptors all stem from a woman aged 55-69 years who had recovered from COVID-19. The conserved cysteine and the conserved F or W are not part of the CDR3 here.

v_call,j_call,cdr3_aa
TRBV4-2,TRBJ2-2,ASSQPLGLAGDTGELF
TRBV19,TRBJ1-2,ASSNQGKYDYGYT
TRBV19,TRBJ1-2,AAAQENWGGYGYT
TRBV6-5,TRBJ2-7,ASSPGLSYEQY
TRBV11-3,TRBJ1-5,ASSLAPQGSGQPQH
TRBV11-2,TRBJ1-2,ASSRGHIDNYGYT
TRBV12-3/TRBV12-4,TRBJ2-7,ASSWRAGEQY
TRBV27,TRBJ2-3,ASSSFGVSDTQY
TRBV6-5,TRBJ1-5,ASSYSGGNQPQH
TRBV2,TRBJ2-1,ASSHLAGGISSYNEQF
TRBV2,TRBJ2-3,ASTGEGTDTQY